What follows are 17 T cell receptor beta chains derived from one specimen sequenced in a study of cytomegalovirus exposure and HLA in healthy donors. PCR involved 60 Vbeta and 13 Jbeta primers. Profiling relied on immunoSEQ multiplex PCR, and the TCRdb table lists in-frame clones only, not all of them. Among 60,000 to 70,000 clones, around three quarters were seen once, and the ten largest hold 6% to 6.5%. The sequencing input was PBMCs. Source of these receptors: a man in his fifties or sixties in good health and CMV-seronegative.

This clone was counted a few times. V is TRBV4-1 and J is TRBJ1-5; a weak D match, TRBD1 (5 bases). V lost 4 bases and J 2 bases, leaving 15 bases between the germline ends. The CDR3 is made up of 16 amino acids. Germline CDR1 is MGHRA and CDR2 is YSYEKL. The CDR3, as DNA: TGCGCCAGCAGCCGACTAGCAGGGTCAGGCAATCAGCCCCAGCATTTT. Its protein is CASSRLAGSGNQPQHF.

The chain is built from TRBV27 and TRBJ2-5; tentative D call: TRBD2 (6 bases). Germline assignment: CDR1 MNHEY and CDR2 SMNVEV (reference sequence). V dropped 8 bases and J dropped 4 bases, with 29 bases sitting between them. The CDR3 contains 18 residues. The CDR3 loop is CASHSGTSPRKSRETQYF. The CDR3 DNA reads as TGTGCCAGCCATAGCGGCACTAGCCCAAGAAAATCACGAGAGACCCAGTACTTC.

V gene TRBV5-5 combines with J gene TRBJ2-7, with a possible D match to TRBD1 (6 bases). The CDR3 consists of 14 residues. The germline CDR1 and CDR2 sequences are SGHKS and YYEKEE (reference sequence). The V and J ends lost 4 bases and 3 bases respectively, with 14 bases between them. The CDR3 bases are TGTGCCAGCAGCCCGGCGACAGGCGGCTACGAGCAGTACTTC. It codes for CASSPATGGYEQYF.

The V gene is TRBV4-1, the J gene TRBJ1-5; D unclear. Germline V gives CDR1 MGHRA, CDR2 YSYEKL. The CDR3 runs 14 residues. Trimming shortened V by 3 bases and J by 3 bases, and 9 bases separated the two germline ends. As DNA, the CDR3 is TGCGCCAGCAGCCATCCTCTTAACAATCAGCCCCAGCATTTT. Its protein product is CASSHPLNNQPQHF.

This chain connects TRBV6-5 to TRBJ1-1, with 9 positions matching TRBD1. This CDR3 spans 15 amino acids. The V gene end was trimmed by 6 bases and the J gene end by 0 bases; junction bases not matched to a gene: 5. Per germline, CDR1 MNHEY and CDR2 SVGAGI. The CDR3 DNA follows: TGTGCCAGCAGGCGACAGGGGGAAGTGAACACTGAAGCTTTCTTT. Translating it yields CASRRQGEVNTEAFF.

V and J are TRBV5-4 and TRBJ2-5, with D possibly TRBD1 on 6 matching bases. The CDR3 covers 15 residues. The germline V and J ends were trimmed by 4 bases and 5 bases, with 18 bases remaining between them. The germline gives CDR1 SGHNT, CDR2 YYREEE (reference sequence). CDR3 in DNA: TGTGCCAGCAGCAGAAACCAGGGGATGAGGGAGACCCAGTACTTC. It is translated as CASSRNQGMRETQYF.

On this clone: The junction shows a germline mismatch at one end, possibly a read error. The V and J genes are TRBV10-1 and TRBJ2-3; 12 nucleotides agree with TRBD2. CDR1 is WNHNN and CDR2 is SYGVQD in the germline V gene (reference sequence). The CDR3 covers 16 residues. The DNA for the CDR3 is TGCGCCAGCAGTGAGCTAGCGGGGGGGCTCACAGATACGAAGTATTTT. It encodes CASSELAGGLTDTKYF.

This sequence joins TRBV30 and TRBJ1-2; perhaps TRBD1 as D (6 bases). CDR3 size: 13 residues. V lost 3 bases, J lost 6 bases, and 14 bases lay in between. In germline, CDR1 is GTSNPN, CDR2 SVGIG (reference sequence). This chain's CDR3 is CAWRREGVHGYTF. CDR3 nucleotide sequence: TGTGCCTGGAGACGAGAGGGGGTCCATGGCTACACCTTC.

This clone showed up just a few times. This rearrangement joins TRBV5-1 to TRBJ2-7; D ambiguous. The CDR3 is 13 residues long. V was clipped by 0 bases and J by 6 bases, with 10 bases between them. Per the germline V gene, CDR1 is SGHRS and CDR2 is YFSETQ. This CDR3 is CASSLESQSEQYF. CDR3 DNA sequence: TGCGCCAGCAGCTTGGAGTCACAGTCCGAGCAGTACTTC. Complete variable domain (other parts from reference TRBV5-1 and TRBJ2-7): KAGVTQTPRYLIKTRGQQVTLSCSPISGHRSVSWYQQTPGQGLQFLFEYFSETQRNKGNFPGRFSGRQFSNSRSEMNVSTLELGDSALYLCASSLESQSEQYFGPGTRLTVT.

On this clone: The junction departs from germline at one end; a sequencing error may be responsible. The same CDR3 is also encoded by other DNA sequences in this sample. The rearrangement links TRBV7-7 to TRBJ2-2; D possibly corresponds to TRBD1 (5 bases). Germline V CDR1 and CDR2: SSHAT, FNYEAQ (reference sequence). The CDR3 is made up of 15 amino acids. CDR3 sequence: CASSLDSSNTGELFF. The CDR3 region has the DNA TGTGCTAGCAGCTTAGACAGTTCGAACACCGGGGAGCTGTTTTTT. The full variable domain, in which reference TRBV7-7 and TRBJ2-2 provide the parts outside the CDR3, is GAGVSQSPRYKVTKRGQDVTLRCDPISSHATLYWYQQALGQGPEFLTYFNYEAQPDKSGLPSDRFSAERPEGSISTLTIQRTEQRDSAMYRCASSLDSSNTGELFFGEGSRLTVL.

This chain links TRBV14 with TRBJ2-2; perhaps TRBD2 as D (6 bases). V shed 4 bases and J shed 0 bases, with 12 bases lying between them. The CDR3 has 16 amino acids. CDR1 is SGHDN, CDR2 FVKESK, per germline. CDR3: CASSLNSGANTGELFF. The DNA of the CDR3 is TGTGCCAGCAGCCTGAATAGCGGAGCGAACACCGGGGAGCTGTTTTTT.

This chain connects TRBV19 to TRBJ2-3; 7 nucleotides match TRBD1. Germline trimming cut 8 bases from V and 1 base from J; bases unmatched to any gene: 3. The germline CDR1 and CDR2 sequences are LNHDA and SQIVND (reference sequence). The CDR3 is 13 residues long. The CDR3 region is CASSTGGTDTQYF. CDR3 nucleotide sequence: TGTGCCAGTTCTACAGGGGGCACAGATACGCAGTATTTT.

The chain carries TRBV6-5 and TRBJ1-5, with D uncertain. Trimming removed 0 bases from V and 1 base from J, with 10 bases in between. The length of the CDR3 is 16 residues. The germline gives CDR1 MNHEY, CDR2 SVGAGI. The CDR3 DNA follows: TGTGCCAGCAGTTACTCGCGACACCCAAGCAATCAGCCCCAGCATTTT. The encoded protein is CASSYSRHPSNQPQHF.

This chain connects TRBV7-9 to TRBJ2-3, with D tentatively TRBD2 (5 bases). The germline V and J ends were trimmed by 7 bases and 7 bases, with 12 bases remaining between them. Per germline, CDR1 SEHNR and CDR2 FQNEAQ (reference sequence). The CDR3 spans 12 residues. CDR3 sequence reads: CASTPSGYTQYF. The DNA of the CDR3 is TGTGCCAGCACCCCCTCGGGGTATACGCAGTATTTT.

This clone was seen just once. In nucleotides, the CDR3 is TGCAGCGTTGAAGTGGTCGGGACGCAGTATTTT. Protein: CSVEVVGTQYF. The rearrangement links TRBV29-1 to TRBJ2-3; D uncertain. This CDR3 comprises 11 residues. Germline V gene sequence: CDR1 SQVTM, CDR2 ANQGSEA. The V gene lost 1 base and the J gene lost 9 bases, with 8 bases spanning the gap.

CDR3: CSVFTQGLGKNIQYF. In DNA, the CDR3 is TGCAGCGTCTTTACACAGGGGTTAGGCAAAAACATTCAGTACTTC. This chain joins TRBV29-1 and TRBJ2-4; 7 bases are a match to TRBD1. Per the germline V gene, CDR1 is SQVTM and CDR2 is ANQGSEA. The CDR3 covers 15 residues. Unmatched junction bases numbered 11, after V lost 6 bases and J lost 3 bases.

This clone was recorded once. The chain is built from TRBV28 and TRBJ1-1, with no clear D. Germline loops: CDR1 MDHEN, CDR2 SYDVKM. The V and J ends lost 10 bases and 3 bases respectively, with 18 bases between them. The CDR3 runs 14 residues. In DNA, the CDR3 is TGTGCCACTTATCGGGGAAAAAGGGACACTGAAGCTTTCTTT. Translation gives CATYRGKRDTEAFF.